This T cell receptor beta chain was sequenced in a study of cytomegalovirus exposure and HLA in healthy donors. On the study more broadly: Both the approximately 130 validation repertoires and the 500 to 700 first-cohort repertoires used the same platform, as reported by a later analysis. The study's findings and limits: According to reports, the classifier identified cytomegalovirus status with high specificity and sensitivity. TCR beta chains numbering about 160 were designated cytomegalovirus-associated.

For this clone: What it recognizes is unknown.

Libraries were prepared by immunoSEQ multiplex PCR; TCRdb keeps only in-frame clonotypes and omits some of them. The repertoire consists of roughly 150,000 clones, with approximately 91% occurring once and the leading ten covering around 3.4%. Per germline, CDR1 SGDLS and CDR2 YYNGEE. This CDR3 comprises 14 residues. V was shortened by 2 bases and J by 2 bases, with 9 bases between the two germline ends. The clonotype comes from a woman between 18 and 29 years old in good health and CMV-seropositive. The chain recombines TRBV9 with TRBJ2-3; possibly TRBD2 for D (6 bases). Sequencing was done on a sample of PBMCs. The CDR3 loop reads CASSVGGITDTQYF. The CDR3 DNA follows: TGTGCCAGCAGCGTTGGGGGGATCACAGATACGCAGTATTTT.